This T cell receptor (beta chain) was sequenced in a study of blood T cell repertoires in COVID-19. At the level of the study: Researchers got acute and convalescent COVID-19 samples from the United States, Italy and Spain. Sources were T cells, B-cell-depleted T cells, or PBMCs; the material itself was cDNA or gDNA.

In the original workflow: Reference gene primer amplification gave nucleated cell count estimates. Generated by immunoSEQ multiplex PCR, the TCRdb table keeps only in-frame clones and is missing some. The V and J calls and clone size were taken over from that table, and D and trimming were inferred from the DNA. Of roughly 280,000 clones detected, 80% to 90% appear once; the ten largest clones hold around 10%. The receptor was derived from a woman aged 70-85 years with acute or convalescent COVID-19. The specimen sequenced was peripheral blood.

CDR3 DNA sequence: TGTGCCAGCAGCCAACACGGGAGGGGAACTGGAGAAAAACTGTTTTTT. Amino acids: CASSQHGRGTGEKLFF. The chain uses TRBV3-1 (or the pseudogene TRBV3-2) and TRBJ1-4, with D possibly TRBD1 on 5 matching bases. Germline V gene data show CDR1 as LGHDT and CDR2 as YNNKEL (reference sequence). Trimming removed 2 bases from V and 8 bases from J, with 18 bases in between. The CDR3 is 16 residues long.